The present entry profiles one T cell receptor (beta chain) with its context. The target antigen is unknown. This record comes from a study of T cells expressing NK-cell markers. Overall study context: The study sequenced eight donors, seven HCMV-seropositive and one seronegative.

Libraries used 5'RACE template switching adding universal primer site and UMIs. TCRdb reprocessed the 5' RACE reads and reports one entry per CDR3 protein, with no DNA. The sample's table shows about 550,000 distinct CDR3 sequences. Germline V lookup: CDR1 SGHRS, CDR2 YFSETQ. The CDR3 has 16 amino acids. Whole-study results and caveats: Where a handful of donors were concerned, these clonotypes also led the CD3+CD56-NKG2C+ fraction.

This receptor was obtained from a young man in good health. The sequenced sample consisted of blood T cells: a sorted CD56 or NKG2C T cell subset, CD4+ or CD8+ T cells, or bulk PBMC T cells (not recorded which). This chain uses TRBV5-1 with TRBJ2-5; the D call of TRBD2 rests on TCRdb alone, since no DNA is present to check it. The chain's CDR3 is CASGGPGLAMQETQYF.